This T cell receptor (beta chain) was sequenced for a study of T cell responses to AZD1222 COVID-19 vaccine. This clone was observed a handful of times. No antigen is known for it. This CDR3 has 15 residues. V lost 2 bases and J lost 8, with 15 bases in between. Per germline, CDR1 ENHRY and CDR2 SYGVKD. Researchers grouped second doses given at about 4 or about 12 weeks into one pool. The method was immunoSEQ multiplex PCR; TCRdb's version includes in-frame clones alone and lacks a portion of them. This table has 150,000 to 200,000 clones, 90% appearing once. Study conclusions and caveats: Donors were chiefly white British, with a greater number of females, and clonal diversity was perhaps underestimated. It was only a handful of AZD1222 recipients who were seropositive at baseline. Reports indicate that nearly half of spike-specific TCRs are directed at unmutated variant regions.

This specimen was peripheral blood, taken 28 days after the second AZD1222 dose. This chain links TRBV10-3 with TRBJ1-4, with D possibly TRBD1 on 5 matching bases. The TCR was taken from an adult who received the AZD1222 COVID-19 vaccine. For the CDR3, the DNA is TGTGCCATCAGTGAGCAAGTGGGGGTTAGGGAAAAACTGTTTTTT. Its protein product is CAISEQVGVREKLFF.